These T cell receptor beta chains were read from a single sample in a study of cytomegalovirus exposure and HLA in healthy donors. The table came from immunoSEQ multiplex PCR; TCRdb's copy has only in-frame clones and leaves some out. The specimen's table records roughly 120,000 clones. The sequencing input was PBMCs. These receptors were collected from a man between 18 and 29 years old in good health and CMV-seronegative. The CDR3 runs from the conserved cysteine through the conserved F or W. The D gene is left open where the match is weak.

v_gene	j_gene	d_gene	CDR3nt	CDR3aa
TRBV9	TRBJ1-1	.	TGTGCCAGCAGCGTAGACAGCCTGAACACTGAAGCTTTCTTT	CASSVDSLNTEAFF
TRBV30	TRBJ2-7	.	TGTGCCGGCCAGGGGCTTTCCTCCTACGAGCAGTACTTC	CAGQGLSSYEQYF
TRBV25-1	TRBJ1-2	.	TGTGCCAGCAGTGAGACTGGGGGGAACTATGGCTACACCTTC	CASSETGGNYGYTF
TRBV18	TRBJ1-1	.	TGTGCCAGCTGGGACGAAGGGGGCACTGAAGCTTTCTTT	CASWDEGGTEAFF
TRBV2	TRBJ1-6	.	TGTGCCAGCAGTACAGGGTCCAATTCACCCCTCCACTTT	CASSTGSNSPLHF
TRBV5-1	TRBJ2-7	.	TGCGCCAGCAGCTTGGGGTTTAGCTACGAGCAGTACTTC	CASSLGFSYEQYF
TRBV25-1	TRBJ2-1	.	TGTGCCAGCAGTAAATCGTCGGGGTTAGCCTACAATGAGCAGTTCTTC	CASSKSSGLAYNEQFF
TRBV19	TRBJ2-2	.	TGTGCCAGTAAAGGTTCTGAGGCCACCGGGGAGCTGTTTTTT	CASKGSEATGELFF
TRBV6-1	TRBJ2-2	.	TGTGCCAGCAGTGACTTTGGACATATCACCGGGGAGCTGTTTTTT	CASSDFGHITGELFF
TRBV6-5	TRBJ1-1	TRBD1	TGTGCCAGCAGTCATGCGGACAGGGTGGGAACTGAAGCTTTCTTT	CASSHADRVGTEAFF
TRBV7-3	TRBJ1-2	.	TGTGCCAGCAGCTCACGGAGGAAAACGACCGGAGCTAGCTATGACTATGGCTACACCTTC	CASSSRRKTTGASYDYGYTF
TRBV14	TRBJ2-7	TRBD2	TGTGCCAGCAGCCAAGTCTCCGCGGGAGGGCCTCCCTACGAGCAGTACTTC	CASSQVSAGGPPYEQYF
TRBV6-5	TRBJ2-7	.	TGTGCCAGCAGCACGACAGGTCTCTCCTACGAGCAGTACTTC	CASSTTGLSYEQYF
TRBV18	TRBJ2-2	TRBD1	TGTGCCAGCTCACCACCGGGACAGGGGGACACCGGGGAGCTGTTTTTT	CASSPPGQGDTGELFF
TRBV9	TRBJ1-1	.	TGTGCCAGCAGCGCACCCGGCGGAGGTACGAACACTGAAGCTTTCTTT	CASSAPGGGTNTEAFF
TRBV18	TRBJ2-5	.	TGTGCCAGCCGGTTGGCGGCCTACCAAGAGACCCAGTACTTC	CASRLAAYQETQYF
TRBV5-4	TRBJ2-3	.	TGTGCCAGCAGCCCTACCACAGATACGCAGTATTTT	CASSPTTDTQYF
TRBV11-2	TRBJ2-3	TRBD2	TGTGCCAGCAGCTTCGGGACTAGCGGGAGCCGGGGGGCAGATACGCAGTATTTT	CASSFGTSGSRGADTQYF
TRBV7-9	TRBJ2-7	TRBD2	TGTGCCAGCAGCCGACCCGAGCGGGGGGGATCCTACGAGCAGTACTTC	CASSRPERGGSYEQYF
TRBV25-1	TRBJ2-1	.	TGTGCCAGCAGTGCAACATCGTTCGATGAGCAGTTCTTC	CASSATSFDEQFF
TRBV9	TRBJ2-2	TRBD2	TGTGCCAGCAGCCCCTTAGCGGGGTATGCCGGGGAGCTGTTTTTT	CASSPLAGYAGELFF
TRBV7-8	TRBJ2-7	.	TGTGCCAGCAGCTTAGGGGGAGCGGGACACTTCTCCTACGAGCAGTACTTC	CASSLGGAGHFSYEQYF
TRBV6-1	TRBJ2-7	.	TGTGCCAGCAGTGAACCCGTAGCTTCGGCTTACGAGCAGTACTTC	CASSEPVASAYEQYF
TRBV10-2	TRBJ2-2	TRBD2	TGCGCCAGCCGGTCTTTGGACCCGGGACTAGCGAACACCGGGGAGCTGTTTTTT	CASRSLDPGLANTGELFF
TRBV4-1	TRBJ2-1	TRBD2	TGCGCCAGCAGCCAAGGACTAGCGGGAGGGCCCTATGAGCAGTTCTTC	CASSQGLAGGPYEQFF
TRBV12-5	TRBJ1-5	.	TGTGCTAGTGGTGGCCGGGGGGACTTTGGCGCGCCCCAGCATTTT	CASGGRGDFGAPQHF
TRBV2	TRBJ2-1	.	TGTGCCAGCAGTGAAGCGCCCATGGGGGGCTCCTACAATGAGCAGTTCTTC	CASSEAPMGGSYNEQFF
TRBV6-1	TRBJ1-1	TRBD1	TGTGCCAGCAGTGAAACAGGGGGGAACACTGAAGCTTTCTTT	CASSETGGNTEAFF
TRBV2	TRBJ1-5	.	TGTGCCAGCAGTCGCGGACAATGGAATCAGCCCCAGCATTTT	CASSRGQWNQPQHF
TRBV7-9	TRBJ1-1	.	TGTGCCAGCAGCTTAGCGTCAAATGAAGCTTTCTTT	CASSLASNEAFF
TRBV27	TRBJ1-3	.	TGTGCCAGCAGTGACTCAAACACCATATATTTT	CASSDSNTIYF
TRBV6-5	TRBJ1-1	.	TGTGCCAGCAGTTTGAAGGGGCGGATCACTGAAGCTTTCTTT	CASSLKGRITEAFF
TRBV4-1	TRBJ1-2	TRBD1	TGCGCCAGCAGCCAAGAGAGGACAGGGGGCGACTATGGCTACACCTTC	CASSQERTGGDYGYTF
TRBV9	TRBJ1-2	TRBD1	TGTGCCAGCAGCGTCGGGACAGGGGGTTTTCAGGGCTACACCTTC	CASSVGTGGFQGYTF
TRBV2	TRBJ2-5	TRBD2	TGTGCCAGCAGTGAAAATAAGGGACTAGCGGGGGAGACCCAGTACTTC	CASSENKGLAGETQYF
TRBV7-8	TRBJ2-3	.	TGTGCCAGCAGCTTAGGGGCAGGGGACACCACAGATACGCAGTATTTT	CASSLGAGDTTDTQYF
TRBV9	TRBJ1-4	.	TGTGCCAGCAGCACCTCCAGGGCCCCGGGTGAAAAACTGTTTTTT	CASSTSRAPGEKLFF
TRBV5-1	TRBJ2-7	.	TGCGCCAGCAGCATAAACGTACGAGGGACCTACGAGCAGTACTTC	CASSINVRGTYEQYF
TRBV5-1	TRBJ1-1	TRBD1	TGCGCCAGCAGCTTGGGTCGGGACAGATCTAACACTGAAGCTTTCTTT	CASSLGRDRSNTEAFF
TRBV25-1	TRBJ2-5	TRBD1	TGTGCCAGCACTTCGGGGGACAGGGCCTTGGTGACCCAGTACTTC	CASTSGDRALVTQYF
TRBV19	TRBJ2-1	TRBD2	TGTGCCAGTCGCCCTCCCGGCGGGAGGGACAATGAGCAGTTCTTC	CASRPPGGRDNEQFF
TRBV5-1	TRBJ2-7	TRBD2	TGCGCCAGCAGCAGAGGGAGCGGGAGGGACTACGAGCAGTACTTC	CASSRGSGRDYEQYF
TRBV19	TRBJ2-3	.	TGTGCCAGTGGTCAAAACACAGGGAAGGTGAATACGCAGTATTTT	CASGQNTGKVNTQYF
TRBV6-5	TRBJ2-5	TRBD1	TGTGCCAGCAGAGACAGGGGTTGGGAGACCCAGTACTTC	CASRDRGWETQYF
TRBV28	TRBJ2-3	.	TGTGCCAGCAGTTTGAACCTTGGGGGGGCGGGGGATACGCAGTATTTT	CASSLNLGGAGDTQYF
TRBV10-2	TRBJ2-7	.	TGCGCCAGCAGTGGAACAGCTTCCTACGAGCAGTACTTC	CASSGTASYEQYF
TRBV2	TRBJ2-7	TRBD1	TGTGCCAGCCTGGGACAGGGGGTACCCTACGAGCAGTACTTC	CASLGQGVPYEQYF
TRBV5-1	TRBJ2-2	.	TGCGCCAGCAGCTTGTTTGCGGGGGCGACCGGGGAGCTGTTTTTT	CASSLFAGATGELFF
TRBV28	TRBJ2-7	TRBD1	TGTGCCAGCAGAGGGACAGGGTGGTTCTACGAGCAGTACTTC	CASRGTGWFYEQYF
TRBV15	TRBJ2-7	TRBD1	TGTGCCACCAGCAGACGGGACAGGTACTACGAGCAGTACTTC	CATSRRDRYYEQYF
TRBV12-5	TRBJ1-1	.	TGTGCTAGTGGTACAGGGTTAGGAGGTCGCACTGAAGCTTTCTTT	CASGTGLGGRTEAFF
TRBV14	TRBJ2-3	TRBD2	TGTGCCAGCAGCCCGGGACTACCAAACCGAGGAGATACGCAGTATTTT	CASSPGLPNRGDTQYF
TRBV6-6	TRBJ2-7	TRBD2	TGTGCCAGCAGTTACTCAGGGCTAGCGGCACAAGAGCAGTACTTC	CASSYSGLAAQEQYF
TRBV14	TRBJ1-2	.	TGTGCCAGCAGCCAACTGGGCGATGGCTACACCTTC	CASSQLGDGYTF
TRBV25-1	TRBJ1-1	TRBD1	TGTGCCAGCAGTGTCCCCGGGACAGATGAAGCTTTCTTT	CASSVPGTDEAFF
TRBV6-5	TRBJ1-1	TRBD1	TGTGCCAGCAGTTCCGGACAGGGGGAAGAAGCTTTCTTT	CASSSGQGEEAFF
TRBV15	TRBJ1-1	TRBD1	TGTGCCACCAGGGACGCTACCAGGGGGCGAGGGACTGAAGCTTTCTTT	CATRDATRGRGTEAFF
TRBV27	TRBJ1-2	TRBD1	TGTGCCAGCAGTCTCCGGACAGGGGCATATGGCTACACCTTC	CASSLRTGAYGYTF
TRBV14	TRBJ1-1	.	TGTGCCAGCAGCCAAGATCCCTTTACTGAAGCTTTCTTT	CASSQDPFTEAFF